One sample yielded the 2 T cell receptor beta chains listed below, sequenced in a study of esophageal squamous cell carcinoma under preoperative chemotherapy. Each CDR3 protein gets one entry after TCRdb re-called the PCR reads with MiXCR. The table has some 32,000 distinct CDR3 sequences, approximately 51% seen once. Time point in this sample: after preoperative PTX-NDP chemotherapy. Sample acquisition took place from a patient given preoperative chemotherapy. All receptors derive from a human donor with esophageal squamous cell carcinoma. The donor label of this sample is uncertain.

The CDR3 is CASSLEQAKIQETQYF. CDR3 nucleotide sequence: TGTGCCAGCAGCTTAGAACAGGCCAAGATTCAAGAGACCCAGTACTTC. The chain combines TRBV7-2 with TRBJ2-7; D possibly corresponds to TRBD1 (5 bases). With the DNA end fitting TRBJ2-5 better, the J assignment may be wrong. The germline CDR1 and CDR2 sequences are SGHTA and FQGNSA. The CDR3 spans 16 residues.

Here the CDR3 DNA reads TGTGCCAGCAGCTTAGTGGGCTCCCAAGAGACCCAGTACTTC. This translates into CASSLVGSQETQYF. The rearrangement links TRBV7-9 to TRBJ2-5; D is unresolved. CDR1 and CDR2 (germline): SEHNR, FQNEAQ (reference sequence). The CDR3 loop spans 14 amino acids. V was pared by 1 base and J by 1 base, with 7 bases between. The full variable domain, with the rest looked up from reference TRBV7-9 and TRBJ2-5, is DTGVSQNPRHKITKRGQNVTFRCDPISEHNRLYWYRQTLGQGPEFLTYFQNEAQLEKSRLLSDRFSAERPKGSFSTLEIQRTEQGDSAMYLCASSLVGSQETQYFGPGTRLLVL.